The 23 T cell receptor beta chains presented below share a single source sample, sequenced in a study of cytomegalovirus exposure and HLA in healthy donors. The protocol was immunoSEQ multiplex PCR, while the TCRdb copy is restricted to in-frame clones and leaves out a portion. The repertoire holds around 150,000 clones, around nine tenths seen once, with approximately 2% in the top ten. Sequenced material: PBMCs. The receptors come from a woman aged 18-29 years in good health and CMV-seronegative.

This clone was detected only once. The J gene is TRBJ2-3, the V gene TRBV6-5; 7 positions agree with TRBD1. Per germline, CDR1 MNHEY and CDR2 SVGAGI. The ends lost 2 bases at V and 6 bases at J; junction bases unmatched: 5. The CDR3 is 14 residues long. The CDR3 here is CASSYETGLDTQYF. CDR3 sequence (DNA): TGTGCCAGCAGTTACGAGACAGGGTTGGATACGCAGTATTTT.

The chain has TRBV5-6 and TRBJ2-1; 9 bases are a match to TRBD2. The germline CDR1 and CDR2 sequences are SGHDT and YYEEEE. This CDR3 comprises 17 residues. With V trimmed by 0 bases and J by 1 base, 5 bases remained unmatched. The CDR3 loop reads CASSLDSGRRSYNEQFF. CDR3 nucleotides: TGTGCCAGCAGCTTGGATAGCGGGAGACGGTCCTACAATGAGCAGTTCTTC.

In DNA form, the CDR3 reads TGTGCCAGCAGCTTAGCACACGGGGGGAGCTCCTATAATTCACCCCTCCACTTT. Amino acid sequence: CASSLAHGGSSYNSPLHF. V usage is TRBV7-8 and J usage is TRBJ1-6; D might be TRBD1 (5 bases). The CDR3 covers 18 residues. Germline V gene sequence: CDR1 SGHVS, CDR2 FQNEAQ. V lost 0 bases, J lost 0 bases, and 12 bases lay in between.

V usage is TRBV5-6 and J usage is TRBJ2-2, with 7 nucleotides matching TRBD2. CDR1 and CDR2 (germline): SGHDT, YYEEEE. Trimming at V came to 6 bases and at J to 2 bases, leaving 10 bases not matched to a gene. This CDR3 is 16 amino acids long. The chain's CDR3 is CASTTGRAANTGELFF. As DNA, the CDR3 is TGTGCCAGCACCACGGGGAGGGCAGCTAACACCGGGGAGCTGTTTTTT.

The rearrangement links TRBV5-1 to TRBJ2-7; D possibly corresponds to TRBD1 (6 bases). Germline loops: CDR1 SGHRS, CDR2 YFSETQ. V was trimmed by 4 bases and J by 2 bases, leaving 19 bases between them. There are 16 residues in the CDR3. For the CDR3, the DNA is TGCGCCAGCAGCGGAGGCATGACAGGTATCACCTACGAGCAGTACTTC. Its protein is CASSGGMTGITYEQYF.

The rearrangement joins TRBV5-1 to TRBJ1-1; D not certain. V lost 2 bases, J lost 7 bases, and 15 bases lay in between. This CDR3 contains 14 residues. Germline-derived CDR1 and CDR2 are SGHRS and YFSETQ. For the CDR3, the DNA is TGCGCCAGCAGCTTAAGCGGTTCAGCGCGTGAAGCTTTCTTT. It translates to CASSLSGSAREAFF.

The rearrangement joins TRBV27 to TRBJ1-4; 9 bases are shared with TRBD1. CDR1 and CDR2 from the germline V gene are MNHEY and SMNVEV (reference sequence). The CDR3 is 16 residues long. V shed 5 bases and J 4 bases; nucleotides not matched to a gene: 8. CDR3 residues: CASSPRPGQGNEKLFF. The CDR3 nucleotides are TGTGCCAGCAGTCCTCGCCCGGGACAGGGTAATGAAAAACTGTTTTTT.

This rearrangement joins TRBV2 to TRBJ2-3; possibly TRBD1 for D (6 bases). The CDR3 runs 15 residues. V gave up 3 bases and J gave up 0 bases, with 10 bases separating them. The germline CDR1 and CDR2 sequences are SNHLY and FYNNEI. The DNA of the CDR3 is TGTGCCAGCAGTGATCGGACAGCTAGCACAGATACGCAGTATTTT. Encoded protein: CASSDRTASTDTQYF.

The chain carries TRBV15 and TRBJ1-5; the D gene is possibly TRBD1 (5 bases). The CDR3 spans 17 residues. Trimming cost V 5 bases and J 1 base, with 18 bases left between them. Germline-derived CDR1 and CDR2 are LNHNV and YYDKDF (reference sequence). The CDR3 bases are TGTGCCACCAGCCCTCGGGGAGGGGCCCAGAGCAATCAGCCCCAGCATTTT. Amino acids: CATSPRGGAQSNQPQHF.

The chain combines TRBV2 with TRBJ1-1, with D tentatively TRBD1 (5 bases). The CDR3 is 13 residues long. Germline lookup yields CDR1 SNHLY and CDR2 FYNNEI. The V end was cut by 10 bases, the J end by 5 bases, with 17 bases between. The CDR3 sequence: CATLARVRTEAFF. For the CDR3, the DNA is TGTGCCACCTTAGCCAGGGTTAGGACTGAAGCTTTCTTT.

The V call is TRBV19, the J call TRBJ2-1; unclear D gene. This CDR3 contains 13 residues. Germline V lookup: CDR1 LNHDA, CDR2 SQIVND (reference sequence). V was shortened by 9 bases and J by 3 bases, with 12 bases between the two germline ends. The CDR3: CASAPVGYNEQFF. The CDR3 DNA reads as TGTGCCAGCGCTCCGGTTGGCTACAATGAGCAGTTCTTC.

This chain joins TRBV5-4 and TRBJ2-5; D remains unclear. V gave up 0 bases and J gave up 5 bases, with 8 bases separating them. CDR1 is SGHNT and CDR2 is YYREEE in the germline V gene (reference sequence). The CDR3 totals 13 residues. The CDR3 sequence is CASSLGLAETQYF. The CDR3 DNA reads as TGTGCCAGCAGCTTGGGACTCGCGGAGACCCAGTACTTC.

The genes are TRBV6-5 and TRBJ2-5; possibly TRBD2 for D (5 bases). The CDR3 contains 14 residues. The V gene lost 5 bases and the J gene lost 3 bases, with 13 bases spanning the gap. CDR1 and CDR2 (germline): MNHEY, SVGAGI. The CDR3 DNA sequence: TGTGCCAGCAGTCCCCACGCGCGGGAAGAGACCCAGTACTTC. Amino acids: CASSPHAREETQYF.

V and J are TRBV5-6 and TRBJ2-2; 13 positions agree with TRBD2. Looked up from germline, CDR1 is SGHDT and CDR2 is YYEEEE. V gave up 3 bases and J gave up 2 bases; unmatched junction bases: 4. This CDR3 contains 17 residues. CDR3: CASSWGTSGTNTGELFF. Written as DNA, the CDR3 is TGTGCCAGCAGCTGGGGGACTAGCGGGACTAACACCGGGGAGCTGTTTTTT.

The chain uses TRBV7-9 and TRBJ1-1; no clear D. V dropped 5 bases and J dropped 8 bases, with 12 bases sitting between them. The CDR3 runs 12 residues. Germline loops: CDR1 SEHNR, CDR2 FQNEAQ (reference sequence). The CDR3 region has the DNA TGTGCCAGCAGCCAAGTCCCCGGGGAAGCTTTCTTT. Translated: CASSQVPGEAFF.

The chain couples TRBV30 to TRBJ2-3; 7 nucleotides align to TRBD1. J was trimmed by 2 bases and V by 1 base; bases with no gene match: 9. The CDR3 sequence is 16 residues long. Germline V gene lookup returns CDR1 GTSNPN and CDR2 SVGIG (reference sequence). This CDR3 reads CAWSGHRDRNTDTQYF. DNA for the CDR3: TGTGCCTGGAGTGGGCACCGGGACAGAAACACAGATACGCAGTATTTT.

This clone was picked up one time. The chain joins TRBV2 to TRBJ2-7, with 8 bases matching TRBD1. Per the germline V gene, CDR1 is SNHLY and CDR2 is FYNNEI. The CDR3 has 14 residues. With 5 bases clipped from V and 6 bases from J, the junction kept 9 bases outside the gene matches. This chain's CDR3 is CASSQQGDLGEQYF. In DNA, the CDR3 is TGTGCCAGCAGTCAACAGGGGGACCTCGGCGAGCAGTACTTC.

The genes are TRBV6-4 and TRBJ2-5; no definite D call. V gave up 4 bases and J gave up 1 base, with 13 bases separating them. This CDR3 has 15 amino acids. The germline gives CDR1 MRHNA, CDR2 SNTAGT. The CDR3 DNA reads as TGTGCCAGCAGTGGAGGAAGACGTCCCCAAGAGACCCAGTACTTC. Translated: CASSGGRRPQETQYF.

This sequence joins TRBV4-1 and TRBJ1-2, with D possibly TRBD1 on 5 matching bases. This CDR3 contains 11 residues. Trimming stripped 6 bases from V and 7 bases from J, with 9 bases between. Per the germline V gene, CDR1 is MGHRA and CDR2 is YSYEKL. The CDR3 DNA follows: TGCGCCAGCAGTGCAAGGGGTGGCTACACCTTC. This encodes CASSARGGYTF.

This chain uses TRBV4-3 with TRBJ2-1; maybe TRBD2 (6 bases). This CDR3 spans 15 amino acids. Trimming pared 5 bases from V and 0 bases from J, leaving 11 bases between. CDR1 and CDR2 (germline): LGHNA, YSLEER. This chain's CDR3 is CASSSEGSSYNEQFF. Here the CDR3 DNA reads TGCGCCAGCAGCTCGGAGGGAAGCTCCTACAATGAGCAGTTCTTC.

This clone occurred a few times. The gene calls are TRBV11-2 and TRBJ2-1; 12 bases line up with TRBD2. CDR1 is SGHAT and CDR2 is FQNNGV in the germline V gene. This CDR3 has 15 residues. The V gene end was trimmed by 4 bases and the J gene end by 6 bases; junction bases not matched to a gene: 4. The CDR3 spells CASSSTSGGFNEQFF. CDR3 nucleotides: TGTGCCAGCAGCTCAACTAGCGGGGGGTTCAATGAGCAGTTCTTC.

The chain links TRBV7-2 to TRBJ1-1, with 7 nucleotides matching TRBD1. Losses at the gene ends were 6 bases for V and 6 bases for J; bases not matched to a gene: 10. Germline V gene lookup returns CDR1 SGHTA and CDR2 FQGNSA. The CDR3 runs 14 residues. CDR3: CASRSGTEQAEAFF. The CDR3 DNA follows: TGTGCCAGCAGATCCGGGACAGAACAGGCTGAAGCTTTCTTT.

This sequence joins TRBV2 and TRBJ1-2; possible D gene TRBD1, 5 bases. Trimming left V 8 bases short and J 2 bases short, with 21 bases between. The V gene's germline CDR1 is SNHLY and CDR2 FYNNEI. The CDR3 has 16 residues. In nucleotides, the CDR3 is TGTGCCAGCGGGCGGCAGGGAGGAGGGAAAAACTATGGCTACACCTTC. Encoded protein: CASGRQGGGKNYGYTF. The variable domain in full, with the rest retrieved from reference TRBV2 and TRBJ1-2, is EPEVTQTPSHQVTQMGQEVILRCVPISNHLYFYWYRQILGQKVEFLVSFYNNEISEKSEIFDDQFSVERPDGSNFTLKIRSTKLEDSAMYFCASGRQGGGKNYGYTFGSGTRLTVV.